The 21 T cell receptor beta chains reported below all come from one sample, sequenced in a study of technical replicates of blood from a few donors. Here immunoSEQ multiplex PCR was the method, and the copy in TCRdb shows in-frame clones only, minus some. The sample records approximately 70,000 clones, approximately 96% being singletons. Sequencing was done on a sample of T cells isolated from PBMCs. The receptors shown here come from a human donor in good health.

The V call is TRBV6-5, the J call TRBJ2-7, with a weak D call TRBD2 (5 bases). Trimming shortened V by 6 bases and J by 3 bases, and 12 bases separated the two germline ends. The germline CDR1 and CDR2 sequences are MNHEY and SVGAGI. This CDR3 region has 13 residues. The CDR3 loop is CASSFGSFYEQYF. The CDR3 DNA is TGTGCCAGCAGCTTTGGGAGTTTCTACGAGCAGTACTTC.

CDR3 nucleotide sequence: TGTGCCAGCAGTGAAGATAGGCTAGGCTGGCAAGAGACCCAGTACTTC. Protein product: CASSEDRLGWQETQYF. This chain uses TRBV2 with TRBJ2-5, with no clear D. This CDR3 comprises 16 residues. The germline CDR1 and CDR2 sequences are SNHLY and FYNNEI. Deletions cut 1 base from V and 2 bases from J, with 14 bases between.

The V gene is TRBV4-1, the J gene TRBJ2-7, with 7 nucleotides matching TRBD1. Germline V gene data show CDR1 as MGHRA and CDR2 as YSYEKL. The CDR3 length is 12 residues. J gave up 4 bases and V 4 bases, and 1 base lay outside the gene matches. In nucleotides, the CDR3 is TGCGCCAGCAGCCCGACAGGGTACGAGCAGTACTTC. This gives the protein CASSPTGYEQYF.

This clone was detected only once. The J gene is TRBJ1-2, the V gene TRBV9, with 7 positions matching TRBD1. Germline trimming cut 4 bases from V and 2 bases from J; bases unmatched to any gene: 2. Germline-derived CDR1 and CDR2 are SGDLS and YYNGEE. The CDR3 is 13 residues long. DNA of the CDR3: TGTGCCAGCAGCCCGACAGGGAACTATGGCTACACCTTC. This encodes CASSPTGNYGYTF.

The chain combines TRBV21-1 with TRBJ2-1; TRBD2 is the table's D call, not checked against the DNA. TRBV21-1 is a known pseudogene. CDR3 length: 17 residues. CDR3 DNA sequence: TGTGCCAGCACCCCAGCGGGGACCGGTTGCTCCTACAATGAGCAGTTCTTC. Its translation is CASTPAGTGCSYNEQFF.

V and J are TRBV5-6 and TRBJ2-7; the D gene is possibly TRBD1 (5 bases). Germline CDR1 SGHDT, CDR2 YYEEEE. Trimming removed 4 bases at V and 4 bases at J, with 18 bases between. CDR3 length: 15 residues. CDR3 bases: TGTGCCAGCAGCCAGCAGGGCTATGGAGTTTACGAGCAGTACTTC. Translating gives CASSQQGYGVYEQYF.

This rearrangement joins TRBV18 to TRBJ2-7; 9 nucleotides line up with TRBD1. V shed 3 bases and J 5 bases; nucleotides not matched to a gene: 8. The CDR3 extends over 15 amino acids. Germline V gene sequence: CDR1 KGHSH, CDR2 LQKENI. CDR3 sequence: CASSPLQGANDEQYF. The CDR3 nucleotides read TGTGCCAGCTCACCGTTACAGGGGGCGAACGACGAGCAGTACTTC.

V is TRBV27 and J is TRBJ1-2; the D is unclear. Between the trimmed V and J ends, which lost 8 bases and 3 bases, there was a span of 7 bases. Per germline, CDR1 MNHEY and CDR2 SMNVEV (reference sequence). The CDR3 contains 11 residues. The CDR3 is CASGGYYGYTF. CDR3 nucleotides: TGTGCCAGCGGAGGGTACTATGGCTACACCTTC.

The V gene is TRBV12-5, the J gene TRBJ1-1; the match to TRBD1 covers 7 bases. The V gene end was trimmed by 7 bases and the J gene end by 5 bases; junction bases not matched to a gene: 10. The germline gives CDR1 LGHNT, CDR2 FRNRAP. This CDR3 has 14 amino acids. CDR3 DNA: TGTGCTAGTGTCCCGACAGGGTTTTTTACTGAAGCTTTCTTT. Amino acids: CASVPTGFFTEAFF.

This CDR3 reads CASSRGTGMPTNGYTF. The CDR3 DNA follows: TGTGCCAGCAGTCGAGGGACAGGGATGCCTACCAATGGCTACACCTTC. The chain links TRBV27 to TRBJ1-2, with 9 bases matching TRBD1. Germline trimming cut 5 bases from V and 6 bases from J; bases unmatched to any gene: 13. The germline V gene has CDR1 MNHEY and CDR2 SMNVEV (reference sequence). CDR3 length equals 16 residues.

This chain links TRBV28 with TRBJ2-7, with 8 bases that match TRBD1. V dropped 6 bases and J dropped 2; count of bases not matched to a gene: 3. The CDR3 consists of 13 residues. CDR1 and CDR2 from the germline V gene are MDHEN and SYDVKM. Here the CDR3 reads CASRQGVAYEQYF. The CDR3 coding sequence is TGTGCCAGCAGACAGGGGGTGGCCTACGAGCAGTACTTC.

This sequence joins TRBV15 and TRBJ1-4; 8 nucleotides align to TRBD1. The germline V gene has CDR1 LNHNV and CDR2 YYDKDF (reference sequence). J lost 2 bases, V lost 4 bases, and 3 bases had no gene match. This CDR3 has 15 residues. CDR3 DNA: TGTGCCACCAGCATTCAGGGGGCTACTAATGAAAAACTGTTTTTT. Translated: CATSIQGATNEKLFF. Full variable domain (remainder filled in from reference TRBV15 and TRBJ1-4): DAMVIQNPRYQVTQFGKPVTLSCSQTLNHNVMYWYQQKSSQAPKLLFHYYDKDFNNEADTPDNFQSRRPNTSFCFLDIRSPGLGDTAMYLCATSIQGATNEKLFFGSGTQLSVL.

The genes are TRBV4-1 and TRBJ2-1; D may be TRBD1 (6 bases). V was clipped by 1 base and J by 12 bases, with 28 bases between them. CDR1 is MGHRA, CDR2 YSYEKL, per germline. The CDR3 has 18 residues. CDR3 sequence: CASSQVVDRQFSVKGQFF. DNA of the CDR3: TGCGCCAGCAGCCAAGTAGTAGACAGGCAGTTTTCGGTGAAAGGGCAGTTCTTC.

The chain recombines TRBV7-8 with TRBJ1-1; D remains unclear. Germline loops: CDR1 SGHVS, CDR2 FQNEAQ. This CDR3 contains 14 residues. Trimming stripped 4 bases from V and 1 base from J, with 10 bases between. CDR3 DNA: TGTGCCAGCAGCTCAATCTACAGGAACACTGAAGCTTTCTTT. Protein sequence: CASSSIYRNTEAFF.

The rearrangement joins TRBV2 to TRBJ2-7; no clear D. This CDR3 spans 12 amino acids. Trimming took off 7 bases at V and 8 bases at J, with 15 bases between the two ends. The V gene's germline CDR1 is SNHLY and CDR2 FYNNEI. The DNA for the CDR3 is TGTGCCAGCACCTACGTAGAGCCCAAGCAGTACTTC. It codes for CASTYVEPKQYF. Together with reference TRBV2 and TRBJ2-7, the CDR3 gives the full variable domain: EPEVTQTPSHQVTQMGQEVILRCVPISNHLYFYWYRQILGQKVEFLVSFYNNEISEKSEIFDDQFSVERPDGSNFTLKIRSTKLEDSAMYFCASTYVEPKQYFGPGTRLTVT.

The CDR3 coding sequence is TGTGCCAGCAGTCAACGGCAAGAGACCCAGTACTTC. Amino acids: CASSQRQETQYF. The genes are TRBV2 and TRBJ2-5; no clear D gene. V shed 5 bases and J shed 2 bases, with 6 bases lying between them. CDR3 length equals 12 residues. CDR1 is SNHLY, CDR2 FYNNEI, per germline.

The DNA for the CDR3 is TGTGCCAGCAGTGAAAGGGGATTCGTCCCAGATACGCAGTATTTT. This encodes CASSERGFVPDTQYF. The chain uses TRBV2 and TRBJ2-3, with a weak D call TRBD1 (5 bases). With 2 bases removed from V and 4 bases from J, the gap between germline ends came to 13 bases. CDR1 is SNHLY, CDR2 FYNNEI, per germline. The CDR3 is 15 residues long.

This clone was counted once. This chain links TRBV7-2 with TRBJ2-1; D is unresolved. The CDR3 extends over 12 amino acids. Deletions cut 3 bases from V and 9 bases from J, with 9 bases between. CDR1 and CDR2 from the germline V gene are SGHTA and FQGNSA. The CDR3, as DNA: TGTGCCAGCAGCTTCCCGCTTAGTGAGCAGTTCTTC. Its translation is CASSFPLSEQFF.

The chain employs TRBV28 and TRBJ2-7; TRBD2 matches at 9 bases. CDR3 size: 13 residues. CDR1 is MDHEN and CDR2 is SYDVKM in the germline V gene. CDR3 nucleotide sequence: TGTGCGGGTCGTAGCGGGAGTTCCTACGAGCAGTACTTC. Translating gives CAGRSGSSYEQYF.

The V and J genes are TRBV19 and TRBJ2-1, with TRBD2 matching 7 bases. V gave up 3 bases and J gave up 11 bases; unmatched junction bases: 7. Germline-derived CDR1 and CDR2 are LNHDA and SQIVND (reference sequence). The length of the CDR3 is 13 residues. The chain's CDR3 is CASSIRSSGQQFF. The DNA of the CDR3 is TGTGCCAGTAGTATTAGGTCTAGCGGACAGCAGTTCTTC.

The chain recombines TRBV5-1 with TRBJ2-7; 9 bases align to TRBD1. V lost 4 bases and J lost 7; bases outside the gene matches: 15. The germline CDR1 and CDR2 sequences are SGHRS and YFSETQ. The CDR3 is made up of 16 amino acids. CDR3 sequence: CASSPTQRDRAREQYF. CDR3 DNA: TGCGCCAGCAGCCCGACCCAGCGGGACAGGGCAAGGGAGCAGTACTTC.